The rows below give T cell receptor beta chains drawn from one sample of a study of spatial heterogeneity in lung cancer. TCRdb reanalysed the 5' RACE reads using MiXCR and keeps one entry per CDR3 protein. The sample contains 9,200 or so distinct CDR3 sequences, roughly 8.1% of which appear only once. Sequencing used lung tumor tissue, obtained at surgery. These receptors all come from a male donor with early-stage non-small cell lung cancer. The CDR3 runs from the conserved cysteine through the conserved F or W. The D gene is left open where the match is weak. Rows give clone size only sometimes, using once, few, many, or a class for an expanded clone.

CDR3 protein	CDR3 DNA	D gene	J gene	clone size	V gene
CSVVDRAATGELFF	TGCAGCGTTGTCGACAGGGCGGCCACCGGGGAGCTGTTTTTT	TRBD1	TRBJ2-2	many	TRBV29-1
CASSSGQEYNEQFF	TGTGCCAGCAGCTCCGGACAAGAATACAATGAGCAGTTCTTC	-	TRBJ2-1	many	TRBV28
CASSLWASGTLTDTQYF	TGTGCCAGCAGCTTGTGGGCTAGCGGGACCCTCACAGATACGCAGTATTTT	TRBD2	TRBJ2-3	many	TRBV5-5
CASRLQGNPMNTEAFF	TGTGCCAGCAGGCTACAGGGGAACCCCATGAACACTGAAGCTTTCTTT	TRBD1	TRBJ1-1	many	TRBV6-1
CASSQPPGQGVNSPLHF	TGTGCCAGCAGCCAACCTCCCGGACAGGGGGTTAATTCACCCCTCCACTTT	TRBD1	TRBJ1-6	many	TRBV4-2
CASSLAQTGHELFF	TGTGCCAGCAGCTTAGCTCAGACAGGGCATGAGCTGTTCTTC	TRBD1	TRBJ2-1	-	TRBV7-2
CASSGGRGRPSVYEQYF	TGTGCCAGCAGCGGGGGGAGGGGCCGACCCTCGGTCTACGAGCAGTACTTC	TRBD2	TRBJ2-7	many	TRBV5-4
CASGNPSVQGAAYEQYF	TGTGCCAGCGGCAACCCCTCAGTACAGGGGGCGGCCTACGAGCAGTACTTC	TRBD1	TRBJ2-7	many	TRBV27
CSAGDFRVKGTQYF	TGCAGTGCGGGGGACTTTCGCGTTAAGGGAACCCAGTACTTC	-	TRBJ2-5	many	TRBV20-1
CASSESWGTNEKLFF	TGTGCCAGCAGTGAAAGTTGGGGGACTAATGAAAAACTGTTTTTT	-	TRBJ1-4	many	TRBV2